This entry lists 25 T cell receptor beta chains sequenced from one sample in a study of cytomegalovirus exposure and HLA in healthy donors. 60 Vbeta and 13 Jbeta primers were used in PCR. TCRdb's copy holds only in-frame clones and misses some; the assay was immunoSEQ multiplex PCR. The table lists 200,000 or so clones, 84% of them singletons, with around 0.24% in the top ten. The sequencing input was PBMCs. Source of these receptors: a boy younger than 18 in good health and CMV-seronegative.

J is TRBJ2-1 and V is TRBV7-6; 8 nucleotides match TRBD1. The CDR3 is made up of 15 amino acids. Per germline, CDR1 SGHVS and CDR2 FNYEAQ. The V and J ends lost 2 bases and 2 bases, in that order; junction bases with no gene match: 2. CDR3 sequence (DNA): TGTGCCAGCAGCTTATACAGGGGGGCCTACAATGAGCAGTTCTTC. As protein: CASSLYRGAYNEQFF.

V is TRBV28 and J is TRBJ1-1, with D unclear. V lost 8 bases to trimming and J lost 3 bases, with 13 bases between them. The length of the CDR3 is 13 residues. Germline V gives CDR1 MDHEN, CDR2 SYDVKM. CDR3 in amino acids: CASRLLMDTEAFF. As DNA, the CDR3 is TGTGCCAGCCGCCTACTGATGGACACTGAAGCTTTCTTT. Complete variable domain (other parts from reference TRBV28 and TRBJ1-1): DVKVTQSSRYLVKRTGEKVFLECVQDMDHENMFWYRQDPGLGLRLIYFSYDVKMKEKGDIPEGYSVSREKKERFSLILESASTNQTSMYLCASRLLMDTEAFFGQGTRLTVV.

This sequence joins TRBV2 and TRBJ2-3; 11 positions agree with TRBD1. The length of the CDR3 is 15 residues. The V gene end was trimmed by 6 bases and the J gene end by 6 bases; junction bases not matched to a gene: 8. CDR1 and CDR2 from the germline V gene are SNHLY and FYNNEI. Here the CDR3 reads CASSRDRGWKDTQYF. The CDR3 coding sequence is TGTGCCAGCAGCCGGGACAGGGGGTGGAAGGATACGCAGTATTTT.

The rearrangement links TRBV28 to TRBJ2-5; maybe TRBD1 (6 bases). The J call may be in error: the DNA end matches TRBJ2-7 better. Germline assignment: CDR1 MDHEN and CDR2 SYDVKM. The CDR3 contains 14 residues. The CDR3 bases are TGTGCCACCGACTCCGGGACACTCTCCTACGAGCAGTACTTC. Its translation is CATDSGTLSYEQYF.

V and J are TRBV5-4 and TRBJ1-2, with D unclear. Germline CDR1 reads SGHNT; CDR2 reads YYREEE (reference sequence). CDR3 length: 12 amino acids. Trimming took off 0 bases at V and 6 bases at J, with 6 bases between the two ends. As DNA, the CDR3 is TGTGCCAGCAGCTTGGGCGGGGATGGCTACACCTTC. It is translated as CASSLGGDGYTF.

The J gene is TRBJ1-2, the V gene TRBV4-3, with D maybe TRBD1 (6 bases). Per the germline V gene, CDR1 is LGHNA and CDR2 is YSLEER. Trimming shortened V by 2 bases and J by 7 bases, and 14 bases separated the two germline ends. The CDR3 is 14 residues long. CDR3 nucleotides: TGCGCCAGCAGCCAAAAGGGGGTTTTGGGTGGCTACACCTTC. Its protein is CASSQKGVLGGYTF.

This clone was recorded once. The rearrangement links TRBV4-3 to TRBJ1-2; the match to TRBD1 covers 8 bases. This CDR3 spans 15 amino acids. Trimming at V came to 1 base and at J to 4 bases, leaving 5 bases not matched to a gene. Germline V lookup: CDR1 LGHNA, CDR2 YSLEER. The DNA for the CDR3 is TGCGCCAGCAGCCAAGGGACAGGGATGTTCTATGGCTACACCTTC. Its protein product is CASSQGTGMFYGYTF.

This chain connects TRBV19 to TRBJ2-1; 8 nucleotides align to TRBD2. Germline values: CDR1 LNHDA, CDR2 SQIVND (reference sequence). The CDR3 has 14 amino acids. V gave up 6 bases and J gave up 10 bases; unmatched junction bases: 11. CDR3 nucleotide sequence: TGTGCCAGTAGGATTCAAGCGGGGGTCGGGGAGCAGTTCTTC. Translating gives CASRIQAGVGEQFF.

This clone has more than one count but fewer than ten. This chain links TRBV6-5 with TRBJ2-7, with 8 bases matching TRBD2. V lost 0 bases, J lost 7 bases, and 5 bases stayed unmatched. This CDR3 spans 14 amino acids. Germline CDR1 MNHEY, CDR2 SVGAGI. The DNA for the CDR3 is TGTGCCAGCAGTTACTCCCCCGGGAGGGGGGAGCAGTACTTC. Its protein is CASSYSPGRGEQYF.

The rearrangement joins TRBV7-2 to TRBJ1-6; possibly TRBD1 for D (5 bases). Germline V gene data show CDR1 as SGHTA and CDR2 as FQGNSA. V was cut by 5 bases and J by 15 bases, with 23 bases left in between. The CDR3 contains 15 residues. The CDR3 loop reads CASSPRDSQAPLLHF. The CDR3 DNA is TGTGCCAGCAGCCCGAGAGACAGTCAGGCCCCACTCCTCCACTTT. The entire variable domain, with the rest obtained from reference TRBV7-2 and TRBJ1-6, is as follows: GAGVSQSPSNKVTEKGKDVELRCDPISGHTALYWYRQSLGQGLEFLIYFQGNSAPDKSGLPSDRFSAERTGGSVSTLTIQRTQQEDSAVYLCASSPRDSQAPLLHFGNGTRLTVT.

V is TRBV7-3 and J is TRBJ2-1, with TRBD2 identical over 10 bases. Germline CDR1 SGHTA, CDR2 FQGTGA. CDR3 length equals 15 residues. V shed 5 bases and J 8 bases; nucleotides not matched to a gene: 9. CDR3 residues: CASSNPTSGRYEQFF. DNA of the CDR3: TGTGCCAGCAGCAACCCGACTAGCGGGCGGTATGAGCAGTTCTTC.

As DNA, the CDR3 is TGTGCCTGGAGCGACACAGGGCTTGGTGGCTACACCTTC. As protein: CAWSDTGLGGYTF. The J gene is TRBJ1-2, the V gene TRBV30; a weak D match, TRBD1 (6 bases). V was trimmed by 3 bases and J by 7 bases, leaving 15 bases between them. Germline CDR1 reads GTSNPN; CDR2 reads SVGIG (reference sequence). The CDR3 is 13 amino acids. Variable domain in full (rest from reference TRBV30 and TRBJ1-2): SQTIHQWPATLVQPVGSPLSLECTVEGTSNPNLYWYRQAAGRGLQLLFYSVGIGQISSEVPQNLSASRPQDRQFILSSKKLLLSDSGFYLCAWSDTGLGGYTFGSGTRLTVV.

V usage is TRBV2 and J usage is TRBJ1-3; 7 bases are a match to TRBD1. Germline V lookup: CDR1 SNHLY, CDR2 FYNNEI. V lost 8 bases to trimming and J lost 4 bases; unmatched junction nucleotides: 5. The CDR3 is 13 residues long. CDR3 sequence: CASQGDGGNTIYF. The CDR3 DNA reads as TGTGCCAGCCAGGGGGATGGGGGAAACACCATATATTTT. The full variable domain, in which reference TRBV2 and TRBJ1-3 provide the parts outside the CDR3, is EPEVTQTPSHQVTQMGQEVILRCVPISNHLYFYWYRQILGQKVEFLVSFYNNEISEKSEIFDDQFSVERPDGSNFTLKIRSTKLEDSAMYFCASQGDGGNTIYFGEGSWLTVV.

The chain's CDR3 is CASTQGTGFNNEQYF. The CDR3 region has the DNA TGTGCCAGCACTCAAGGGACAGGGTTTAACAACGAGCAGTACTTC. The V and J genes are TRBV2 and TRBJ2-7; 9 positions agree with TRBD1. CDR3 size: 15 residues. Germline V gives CDR1 SNHLY, CDR2 FYNNEI. V trimming: 7 bases; J trimming: 5 bases; junction bases outside the gene matches: 12.

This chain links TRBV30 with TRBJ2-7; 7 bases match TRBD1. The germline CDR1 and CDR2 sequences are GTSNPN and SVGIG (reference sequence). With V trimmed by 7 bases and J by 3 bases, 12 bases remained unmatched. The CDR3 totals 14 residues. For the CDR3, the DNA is TGTGCCTCCTCCGGGACAGAGAACTTCTACGAGCAGTACTTC. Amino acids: CASSGTENFYEQYF.

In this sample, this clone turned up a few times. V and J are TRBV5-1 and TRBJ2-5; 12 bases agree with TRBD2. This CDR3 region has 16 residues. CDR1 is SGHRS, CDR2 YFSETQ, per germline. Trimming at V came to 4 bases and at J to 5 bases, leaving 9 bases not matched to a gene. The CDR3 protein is CASSDASGGGLETQYF. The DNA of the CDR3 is TGCGCCAGCAGCGACGCTAGCGGGGGGGGACTGGAGACCCAGTACTTC.

In nucleotides, the CDR3 is TGTGCCAGCAGCTCATATCAGGGTTACGAGCAGTACTTC. This gives the protein CASSSYQGYEQYF. The chain joins TRBV11-3 to TRBJ2-7; D is possibly TRBD1 (5 bases). The CDR3 covers 13 residues. Germline V lookup: CDR1 SGHNT, CDR2 YENEEA. V lost 4 bases and J lost 4, with 11 bases in between.

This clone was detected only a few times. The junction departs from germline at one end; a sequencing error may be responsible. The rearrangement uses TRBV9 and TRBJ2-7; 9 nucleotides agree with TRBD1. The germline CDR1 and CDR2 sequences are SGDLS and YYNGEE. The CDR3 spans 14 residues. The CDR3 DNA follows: TGTGCCAGCAGCAGGGGACAGGGATCCTACGAGCGGTACTTC. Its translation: CASSRGQGSYERYF.

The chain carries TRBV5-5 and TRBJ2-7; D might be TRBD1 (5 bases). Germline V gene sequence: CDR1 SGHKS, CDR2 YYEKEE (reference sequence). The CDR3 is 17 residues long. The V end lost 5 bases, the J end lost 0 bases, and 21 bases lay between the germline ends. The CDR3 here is CASSPRNTGTVSYEQYF. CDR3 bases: TGTGCCAGCAGTCCCAGAAATACAGGTACCGTCTCCTACGAGCAGTACTTC.

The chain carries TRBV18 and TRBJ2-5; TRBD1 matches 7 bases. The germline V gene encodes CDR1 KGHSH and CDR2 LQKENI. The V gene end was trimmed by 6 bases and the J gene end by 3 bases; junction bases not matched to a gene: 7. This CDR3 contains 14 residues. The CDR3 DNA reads TGTGCCAGCTCGGAGGAGACAGGGAAAGAGACCCAGTACTTC. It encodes CASSEETGKETQYF.

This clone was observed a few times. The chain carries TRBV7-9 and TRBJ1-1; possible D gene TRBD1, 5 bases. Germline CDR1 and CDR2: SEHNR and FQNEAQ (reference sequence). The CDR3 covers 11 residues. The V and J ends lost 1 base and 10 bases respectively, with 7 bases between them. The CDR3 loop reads CASSLGGAAFF. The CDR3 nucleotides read TGTGCCAGCAGCTTAGGGGGCGCAGCTTTCTTT.

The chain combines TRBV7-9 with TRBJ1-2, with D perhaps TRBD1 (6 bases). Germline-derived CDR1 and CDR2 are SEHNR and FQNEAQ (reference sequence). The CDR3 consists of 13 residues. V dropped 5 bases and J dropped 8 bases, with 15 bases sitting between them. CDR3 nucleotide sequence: TGTGCCAGCAGCCGAACAGGGTCGTTCGGCTACACCTTC. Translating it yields CASSRTGSFGYTF.

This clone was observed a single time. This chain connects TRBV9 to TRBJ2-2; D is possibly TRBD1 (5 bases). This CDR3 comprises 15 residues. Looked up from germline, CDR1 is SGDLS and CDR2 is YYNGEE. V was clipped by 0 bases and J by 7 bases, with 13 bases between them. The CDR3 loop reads CASSVEGRQGGELFF. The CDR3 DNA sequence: TGTGCCAGCAGCGTAGAGGGGCGGCAGGGCGGGGAGCTGTTTTTT.

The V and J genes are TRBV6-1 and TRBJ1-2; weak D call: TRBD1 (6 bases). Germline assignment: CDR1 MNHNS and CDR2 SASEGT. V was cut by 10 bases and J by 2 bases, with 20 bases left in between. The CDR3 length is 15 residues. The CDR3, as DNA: TGTGCCACCCAAGGGTGGGGGCGCGAGAACTATGGCTACACCTTC. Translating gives CATQGWGRENYGYTF.

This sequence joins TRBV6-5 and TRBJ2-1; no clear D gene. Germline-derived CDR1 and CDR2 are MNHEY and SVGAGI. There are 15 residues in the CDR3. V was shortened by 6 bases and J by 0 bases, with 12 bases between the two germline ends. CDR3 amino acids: CASRRTEGSYNEQFF. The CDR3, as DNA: TGTGCCAGCAGGCGTACAGAAGGCTCCTACAATGAGCAGTTCTTC.